This T cell receptor beta chain was found in a study of metastatic and nonmetastatic thyroid tumors. The overall study: Peripheral blood and tumor or nodule samples from malignant and benign thyroid patients were compared.

This clone was seen many times. Its antigen is not identified. As processed by the authors: A distant-metastasis classifier for papillary thyroid cancer was built using CDR3 differences across clinicopathological groups. TCRdb re-called clones via MiXCR from the PCR reads. The V and J calls shown here were made by TCRdb, not taken from the authors' results. The table includes approximately 32,000 clones, under 20% detected once. The CDR3 contains 11 residues. The V end lost 6 bases, the J end lost 7 bases, and 9 bases lay between the germline ends. Germline loops: CDR1 SQVTM, CDR2 ANQGSEA. Ahead of thyroid surgery, no patient had received treatment of any kind. Study-wide findings and caveats: Patients with malignant thyroid tumors reportedly had significantly higher TCR beta diversity than those with benign nodules, in blood and tumor.

The chain has TRBV29-1 and TRBJ1-4; D uncertain. Sequencing was carried out using blood. The sequence was collected from a female donor with papillary thyroid cancer or a benign thyroid nodule (not recorded which). Some clones in this sample may be carry-over from other donors' samples. CDR3 sequence (DNA): TGCAGCGTCTCCTGGGGTGAAAAACTGTTTTTT. Amino acids: CSVSWGEKLFF.